The rows below give T cell receptor beta chains drawn from one sample of a study of graft-versus-host responses after intestinal transplantation. The protocol was immunoSEQ multiplex PCR, while the TCRdb copy is restricted to in-frame clones and leaves out a portion. Among approximately 90,000 clones, about 87% were seen once, and the ten largest hold about 0.27%. What these receptors recognize is not known. The source material was unstimulated CD4+ T cells sorted from spleen or lymph node cells, sampled before transplant. The source of these receptors is a human donor who was the organ donor for an intestinal transplant. The CDR3 runs from the conserved cysteine through the conserved F or W. The D gene is left open where the match is weak. The size entry is marked missing in some rows and otherwise reads once, few, many or a size class.

v_gene	abundance	j_gene	d_gene	CDR3aa	CDR3nt
TRBV11-3	NA	TRBJ2-3	TRBD2	CASSETSGHTQYF	TGTGCCAGCAGCGAGACTAGCGGACATACGCAGTATTTT
TRBV2	NA	TRBJ2-7	TRBD2	CASISGSSYEQYF	TGTGCCAGCATTAGCGGGAGTTCCTACGAGCAGTACTTC
TRBV5-5	NA	TRBJ1-4	TRBD1	CASSPQLDRGHEKLFF	TGTGCCAGCAGCCCTCAACTGGACAGGGGGCATGAAAAACTGTTTTTT
TRBV20-1	NA	TRBJ2-7	NA	CSARMDYEQYF	TGCAGTGCGAGGATGGATTACGAGCAGTACTTC
TRBV7-2	NA	TRBJ1-5	NA	CASSLRMGGQPQHF	TGTGCCAGCAGCCTACGTATGGGGGGACAGCCCCAGCATTTT
TRBV2	NA	TRBJ2-1	NA	CASSSSDASSYNEQFF	TGTGCCAGCAGCTCATCGGATGCTAGCTCCTACAATGAGCAGTTCTTC
TRBV29-1	NA	TRBJ2-1	NA	CSVLNGRAQGNEQFF	TGCAGCGTCCTAAACGGCAGGGCGCAAGGCAATGAGCAGTTCTTC
TRBV5-4	NA	TRBJ2-6	TRBD2	CASSLTSGGYTGANVLTF	TGTGCCAGCAGCTTGACTAGCGGGGGTTATACTGGGGCCAACGTCCTGACTTTC
TRBV15	once	TRBJ1-4	NA	CATSRDAGGRNEKLFF	TGTGCCACCAGCAGAGATGCGGGCGGTAGAAATGAAAAACTGTTTTTT
TRBV2	NA	TRBJ2-1	NA	CASSKPAVVVNEQFF	TGTGCCAGCAGTAAACCCGCGGTGGTAGTTAATGAGCAGTTCTTC
TRBV5-1	NA	TRBJ1-6	NA	CASSLSGLRNSPLHF	TGCGCCAGCAGCTTGAGCGGGTTACGTAATTCACCCCTCCACTTT
TRBV7-2	NA	TRBJ2-3	TRBD2	CASSQSGLGRDTQYF	TGTGCCAGCAGCCAGTCGGGACTAGGTCGGGATACGCAGTATTTT
TRBV5-1	NA	TRBJ2-7	TRBD2	CASSLRASGLAGSYEQYF	TGCGCCAGCAGCTTGAGGGCTAGCGGGCTTGCCGGATCCTACGAGCAGTACTTC
TRBV16	NA	TRBJ1-2	TRBD1	CASSQIPRTGGGYTF	TGTGCCAGCAGCCAAATCCCAAGGACAGGGGGTGGCTACACCTTC
TRBV5-1	NA	TRBJ2-3	NA	CASRRGASTDTQYF	TGCGCCAGCAGACGGGGGGCCTCCACAGATACGCAGTATTTT
TRBV6-4	NA	TRBJ2-3	NA	CASKPDFTSGDTQYF	TGTGCCAGCAAGCCGGATTTCACATCCGGGGATACGCAGTATTTT
TRBV30	NA	TRBJ1-2	TRBD1	CASLPKQGTGYGYTF	TGTGCCTCTCTCCCCAAACAGGGGACGGGTTATGGCTACACCTTC
TRBV5-1	NA	TRBJ1-1	TRBD1	CASREVPTGGNREAFF	TGCGCCAGCAGGGAGGTACCGACAGGGGGTAACCGAGAAGCTTTCTTT
TRBV19	NA	TRBJ2-1	TRBD2	CASSLAGGPLYYEQFF	TGTGCCAGCAGTCTAGCGGGAGGCCCTCTTTATTATGAGCAGTTCTTC
TRBV28	NA	TRBJ2-7	TRBD1	CASSPRTGRYEQYF	TGTGCCAGCAGTCCAAGGACAGGGAGGTACGAGCAGTACTTC
TRBV7-9	NA	TRBJ2-1	TRBD2	CASSPERGGSNEQFF	TGTGCCAGCAGCCCCGAGCGGGGGGGCAGTAATGAGCAGTTCTTC
TRBV7-9	NA	TRBJ2-3	NA	CASSLEYGGAADTQYF	TGTGCCAGCAGCTTAGAATATGGGGGCGCGGCAGATACGCAGTATTTT
TRBV5-1	NA	TRBJ2-1	TRBD2	CASSLWTSYNEQFF	TGCGCCAGCAGCTTGTGGACTAGCTACAATGAGCAGTTCTTC
TRBV5-1	NA	TRBJ1-2	TRBD1	CASSLEAGGGIGLGYTF	TGCGCCAGCAGCTTGGAGGCAGGGGGTGGAATTGGGCTTGGCTACACCTTC
TRBV27	NA	TRBJ2-3	NA	CASSLLGKGVKYF	TGTGCCAGCAGTTTATTGGGCAAAGGGGTGAAGTATTTT
TRBV11-2	NA	TRBJ2-7	TRBD2	CASSLGLAGDEQYF	TGTGCCAGCAGCCTGGGACTAGCGGGAGACGAGCAGTACTTC
TRBV14	NA	TRBJ1-2	NA	CASSQVLGRGYTF	TGTGCCAGCAGCCAAGTTCTGGGGCGGGGCTACACCTTC
TRBV9	NA	TRBJ2-1	NA	CASSVGRVQFF	TGTGCCAGCAGCGTAGGCAGGGTACAGTTCTTC
TRBV7-8	NA	TRBJ2-7	TRBD1	CASSLRDRAYEQYF	TGTGCCAGCAGCCTCCGGGACAGAGCCTACGAGCAGTACTTC
TRBV7-2	NA	TRBJ2-5	TRBD2	CASTAGAGGAVETQYF	TGTGCCAGCACCGCCGGGGCGGGGGGGGCTGTGGAGACCCAGTACTTC
TRBV27	NA	TRBJ1-3	TRBD1	CASSRQGARGNTIYF	TGTGCCAGCAGTCGACAGGGGGCGCGTGGAAACACCATATATTTT
TRBV7-9	NA	TRBJ2-3	TRBD2	CASPPWGEGADTQYF	TGTGCCAGTCCCCCCTGGGGGGAGGGTGCAGATACGCAGTATTTT
TRBV12-1	NA	TRBJ2-7	NA	CASSQRTGLYEQYF	TGTGCCAGCAGCCAGCGGACAGGGCTCTACGAGCAGTACTTC
TRBV7-2	NA	TRBJ1-3	TRBD1	CASSLGPAGGFGNTIYF	TGTGCCAGCAGCTTAGGTCCCGCAGGGGGTTTTGGAAACACCATATATTTT
TRBV6-6	NA	TRBJ2-7	NA	CASSYSGPPTGQYF	TGTGCCAGCAGTTACTCCGGCCCCCCAACGGGGCAGTACTTC
TRBV5-1	NA	TRBJ1-4	NA	CASSWGGSPTNEKLFF	TGCGCCAGCAGCTGGGGGGGGTCCCCAACTAATGAAAAACTGTTTTTT
TRBV9	NA	TRBJ1-3	NA	CASSGDTLNTIYF	TGTGCCAGCAGCGGGGACACACTCAACACCATATATTTT
TRBV5-1	NA	TRBJ2-1	TRBD2	CASSSTSGVGNEQFF	TGCGCCAGCAGCTCTACTAGCGGAGTCGGCAATGAGCAGTTCTTC
TRBV6-5	NA	TRBJ1-4	NA	CASRYDGGNEKLFF	TGTGCCAGCAGATACGACGGGGGGAATGAAAAACTGTTTTTT
TRBV7-6	NA	TRBJ1-2	TRBD1	CASSEGTGQGYTF	TGTGCCAGCAGCGAAGGGACAGGGCAAGGCTACACCTTC
TRBV10-3	few	TRBJ1-1	NA	CAIRATVSEAFF	TGTGCCATCAGGGCGACAGTTTCTGAAGCTTTCTTT
TRBV7-8	once	TRBJ1-2	NA	CASSLGWGPYGYTF	TGTGCCAGCAGCTTAGGTTGGGGGCCCTATGGCTACACCTTC
TRBV25-1	NA	TRBJ2-7	NA	CASQTYEQYF	TGTGCCAGCCAGACCTACGAGCAGTACTTC
TRBV7-3	NA	TRBJ2-1	NA	CASSPRAADEQFF	TGTGCCAGCAGCCCCCGAGCTGCCGATGAGCAGTTCTTC
TRBV19	NA	TRBJ1-4	NA	CASTLTGIANEKLFF	TGTGCCAGTACCCTTACGGGGATAGCTAATGAAAAACTGTTTTTT
TRBV16	NA	TRBJ1-4	NA	CASSQSRRQNEKLFF	TGTGCCAGCAGCCAATCCCGCCGTCAGAATGAAAAACTGTTTTTT
TRBV6-5	NA	TRBJ2-1	TRBD2	CASRTTSGGYNEQFF	TGTGCCAGCAGGACGACTAGCGGGGGGTACAATGAGCAGTTCTTC
TRBV6-1	NA	TRBJ2-3	TRBD2	CASSRGGSTDTQYF	TGTGCCAGCAGCCGCGGGGGAAGCACAGATACGCAGTATTTT
TRBV7-6	NA	TRBJ2-5	TRBD2	CASSLAPLAGGRETQYF	TGTGCCAGCAGCTTAGCGCCTCTAGCGGGGGGGCGGGAGACCCAGTACTTC
TRBV7-3	NA	TRBJ2-3	TRBD2	CASSLNGGASTDTQYF	TGTGCCAGCAGCTTAAACGGGGGGGCCAGCACAGATACGCAGTATTTT
TRBV6-4	NA	TRBJ2-1	NA	CASSDSVGHYSEQFF	TGTGCCAGCAGTGACTCTGTGGGACACTATAGTGAGCAGTTCTTC
TRBV7-7	NA	TRBJ2-5	NA	CASSLAQGRETQYF	TGTGCTAGCAGCTTAGCCCAGGGGCGAGAGACCCAGTACTTC
TRBV7-7	NA	TRBJ2-5	TRBD1	CASSLASLGQGLGLLETQYF	TGTGCTAGCAGCTTAGCCTCACTGGGACAGGGGCTGGGGTTGTTAGAGACCCAGTACTTC